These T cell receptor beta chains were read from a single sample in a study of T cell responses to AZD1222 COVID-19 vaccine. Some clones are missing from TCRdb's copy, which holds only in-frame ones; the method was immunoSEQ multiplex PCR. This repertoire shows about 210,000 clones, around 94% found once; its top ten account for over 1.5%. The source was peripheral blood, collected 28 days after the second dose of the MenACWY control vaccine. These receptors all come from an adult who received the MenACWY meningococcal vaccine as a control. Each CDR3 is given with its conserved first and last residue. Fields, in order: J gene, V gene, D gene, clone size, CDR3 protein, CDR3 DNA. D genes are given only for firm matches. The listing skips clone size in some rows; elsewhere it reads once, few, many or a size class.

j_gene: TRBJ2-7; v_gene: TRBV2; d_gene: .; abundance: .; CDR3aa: CASSMGGSSYEQYF; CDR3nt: TGTGCCAGCAGTATGGGAGGTAGCTCCTACGAGCAGTACTTC
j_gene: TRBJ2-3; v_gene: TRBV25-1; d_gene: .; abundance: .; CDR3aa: CASVADQGYTQYF; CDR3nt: TGTGCCAGCGTAGCGGACCAAGGTTATACGCAGTATTTT
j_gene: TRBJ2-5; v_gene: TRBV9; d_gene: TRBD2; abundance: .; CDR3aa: CASSETSGVQETQYF; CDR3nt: TGTGCCAGCAGCGAGACTAGCGGGGTTCAAGAGACCCAGTACTTC
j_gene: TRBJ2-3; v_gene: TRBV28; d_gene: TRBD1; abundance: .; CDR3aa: CASSRQGADTQYF; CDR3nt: TGTGCCAGCAGTCGACAGGGCGCAGATACGCAGTATTTT
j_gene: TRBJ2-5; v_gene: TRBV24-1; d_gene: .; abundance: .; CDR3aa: CATSDPGGEETQYF; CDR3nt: TGTGCCACCAGTGATCCCGGAGGAGAGGAGACCCAGTACTTC
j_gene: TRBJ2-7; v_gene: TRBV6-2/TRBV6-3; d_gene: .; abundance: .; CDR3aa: CASSYGSRRGNEQYF; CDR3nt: TGTGCCAGCAGTTACGGGTCCAGGCGAGGGAACGAGCAGTACTTC
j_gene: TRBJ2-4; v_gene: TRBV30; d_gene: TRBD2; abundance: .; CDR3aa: CAWSTFRRGDIQYF; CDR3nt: TGTGCCTGGAGTACCTTCCGACGGGGGGACATTCAGTACTTC
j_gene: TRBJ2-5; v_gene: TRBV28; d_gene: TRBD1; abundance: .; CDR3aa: CASTTGTGGRRETQYF; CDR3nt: TGTGCCAGCACCACAGGGACAGGGGGCAGGAGGGAGACCCAGTACTTC
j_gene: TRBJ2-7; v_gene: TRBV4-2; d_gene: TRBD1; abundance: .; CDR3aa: CASSQGAGGAYEQYF; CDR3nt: TGTGCCAGCAGCCAAGGCGCAGGGGGTGCCTACGAGCAGTACTTC
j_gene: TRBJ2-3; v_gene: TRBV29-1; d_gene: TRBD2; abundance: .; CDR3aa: CSGQLAMGDTQYF; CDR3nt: TGCAGCGGACAACTAGCGATGGGGGATACGCAGTATTTT
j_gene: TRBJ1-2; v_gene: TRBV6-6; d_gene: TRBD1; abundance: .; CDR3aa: CASIGQGAEGYTF; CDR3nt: TGTGCCAGCATTGGACAGGGGGCGGAGGGCTACACCTTC
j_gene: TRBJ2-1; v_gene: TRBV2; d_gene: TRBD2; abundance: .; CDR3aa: CASRGLAGAYNEQFF; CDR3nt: TGTGCCAGCAGGGGGCTAGCGGGGGCCTACAATGAGCAGTTCTTC
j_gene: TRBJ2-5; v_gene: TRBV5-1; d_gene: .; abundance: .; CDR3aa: CASSPGIGTQETQYF; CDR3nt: TGCGCCAGCAGCCCGGGGATCGGGACGCAAGAGACCCAGTACTTC
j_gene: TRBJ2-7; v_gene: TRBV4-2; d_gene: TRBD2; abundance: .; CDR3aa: CASSQTAGGLYEQYF; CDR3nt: TGTGCCAGCAGCCAAACAGCGGGGGGTCTCTACGAGCAGTACTTC
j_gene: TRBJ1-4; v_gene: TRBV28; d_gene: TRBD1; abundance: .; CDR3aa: CASSLLSLRGIGEKLFF; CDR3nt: TGTGCCAGCAGTTTACTTAGCCTCAGGGGGATAGGTGAAAAACTGTTTTTT
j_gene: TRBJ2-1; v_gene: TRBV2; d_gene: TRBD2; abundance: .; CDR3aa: CASSKAGVRPNEQFF; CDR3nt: TGTGCCAGCAGCAAAGCGGGGGTTAGGCCCAATGAGCAGTTCTTC
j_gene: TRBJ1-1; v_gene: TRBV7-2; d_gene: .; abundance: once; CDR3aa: CASSSPKGATEAFF; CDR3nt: TGTGCCAGCAGCTCACCCAAAGGAGCCACTGAAGCTTTCTTT
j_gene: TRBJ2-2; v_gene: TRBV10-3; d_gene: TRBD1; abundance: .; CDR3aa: CAITKGQGNTGELFF; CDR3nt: TGTGCCATCACCAAAGGACAGGGGAACACCGGGGAGCTGTTTTTT
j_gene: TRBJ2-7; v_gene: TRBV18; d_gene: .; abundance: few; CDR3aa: CASSPEGYEQYF; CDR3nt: TGTGCCAGCTCACCAGAGGGCTACGAGCAGTACTTC
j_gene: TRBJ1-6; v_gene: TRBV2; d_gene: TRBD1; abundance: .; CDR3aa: CASSEEGGLRSPLHF; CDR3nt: TGTGCCAGCAGTGAAGAAGGGGGCTTGCGTTCACCCCTCCACTTT
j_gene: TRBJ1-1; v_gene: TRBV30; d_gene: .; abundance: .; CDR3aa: CAWKRPLMNTEAFF; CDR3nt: TGTGCCTGGAAACGGCCCCTGATGAACACTGAAGCTTTCTTT
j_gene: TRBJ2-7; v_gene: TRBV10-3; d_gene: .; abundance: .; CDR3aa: CAISQAVFPSYEQYF; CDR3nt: TGTGCCATCAGCCAGGCGGTGTTCCCTTCCTACGAGCAGTACTTC
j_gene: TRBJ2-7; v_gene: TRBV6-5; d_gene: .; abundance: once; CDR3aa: CASRGPESYEQYF; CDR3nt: TGTGCCAGCAGGGGGCCCGAGTCCTACGAGCAGTACTTC
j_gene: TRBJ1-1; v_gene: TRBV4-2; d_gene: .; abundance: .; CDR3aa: CASSQEGGLKNTEAFF; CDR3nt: TGTGCCAGCAGCCAAGAGGGGGGGCTAAAGAACACTGAAGCTTTCTTT
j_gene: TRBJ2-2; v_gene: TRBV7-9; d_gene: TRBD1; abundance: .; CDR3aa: CASSKTGRELFF; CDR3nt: TGTGCCAGCAGCAAGACAGGGAGGGAGCTGTTTTTT
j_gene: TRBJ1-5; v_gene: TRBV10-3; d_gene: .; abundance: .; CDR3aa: CAISEAHVVAQPQHF; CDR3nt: TGTGCCATCAGTGAGGCCCATGTGGTGGCTCAGCCCCAGCATTTT
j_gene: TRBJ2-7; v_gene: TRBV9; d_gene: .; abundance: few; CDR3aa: CASSVVLDSYEQYF; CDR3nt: TGTGCCAGCAGCGTAGTTCTGGACTCCTACGAGCAGTACTTC
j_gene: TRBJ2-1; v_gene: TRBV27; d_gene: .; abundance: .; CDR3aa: CASTGEGTYNEQFF; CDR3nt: TGTGCCAGCACCGGGGAAGGGACCTACAATGAGCAGTTCTTC
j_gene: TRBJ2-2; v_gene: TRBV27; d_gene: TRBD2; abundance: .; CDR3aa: CASSSGTRNNGELFF; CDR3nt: TGTGCCAGCAGTTCCGGGACTAGAAATAACGGGGAGCTGTTTTTT
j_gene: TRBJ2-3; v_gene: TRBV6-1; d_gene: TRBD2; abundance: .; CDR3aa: CASSAPGRGGSTDTQYF; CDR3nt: TGTGCCAGCAGTGCCCCTGGGCGGGGGGGGAGCACAGATACGCAGTATTTT
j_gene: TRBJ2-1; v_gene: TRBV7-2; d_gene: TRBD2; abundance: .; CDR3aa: CASSLVSGSGGEQFF; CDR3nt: TGTGCCAGCAGCTTAGTATCCGGTAGCGGGGGGGAGCAGTTCTTC
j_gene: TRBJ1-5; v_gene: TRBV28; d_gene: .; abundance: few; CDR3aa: CASSTGGGHQPQHF; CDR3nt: TGTGCCAGCAGTACGGGTGGGGGGCACCAGCCCCAGCATTTT
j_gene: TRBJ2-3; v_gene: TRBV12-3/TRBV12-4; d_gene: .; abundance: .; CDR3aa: CASSFSDTQYF; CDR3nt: TGTGCCAGCAGTTTCTCAGATACGCAGTATTTT
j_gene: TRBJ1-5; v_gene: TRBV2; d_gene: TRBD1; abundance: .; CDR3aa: CASRSDRGFQPQHF; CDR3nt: TGTGCCAGCAGATCGGACAGGGGTTTCCAGCCCCAGCATTTT
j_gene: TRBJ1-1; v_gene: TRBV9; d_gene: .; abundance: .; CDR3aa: CASSPGSNTEAFF; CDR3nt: TGTGCCAGCAGCCCCGGATCGAACACTGAAGCTTTCTTT
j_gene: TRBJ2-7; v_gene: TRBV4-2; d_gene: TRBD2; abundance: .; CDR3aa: CASSHIAGEINEQYF; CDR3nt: TGTGCCAGCAGCCATATAGCGGGAGAAATAAACGAGCAGTACTTC
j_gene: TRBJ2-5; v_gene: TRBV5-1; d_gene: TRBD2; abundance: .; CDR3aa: CASSLAAGEGQETQYF; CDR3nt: TGCGCCAGCAGCTTGGCCGCGGGAGAGGGGCAAGAGACCCAGTACTTC
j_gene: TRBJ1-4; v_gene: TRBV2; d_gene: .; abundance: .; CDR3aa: CASRGTNEKLFF; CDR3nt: TGTGCCAGCAGGGGGACTAATGAAAAACTGTTTTTT
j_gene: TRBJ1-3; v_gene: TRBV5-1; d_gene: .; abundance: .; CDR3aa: CASSYSLTGVSGNTIYF; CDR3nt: TGCGCCAGCAGCTACTCTTTGACAGGCGTCTCTGGAAACACCATATATTTT
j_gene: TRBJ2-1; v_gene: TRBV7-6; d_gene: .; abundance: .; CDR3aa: CASSSGGGSSYNEQFF; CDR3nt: TGTGCCAGCAGCTCAGGGGGGGGGAGCTCCTACAATGAGCAGTTCTTC
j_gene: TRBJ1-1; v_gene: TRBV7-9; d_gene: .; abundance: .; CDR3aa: CASSLNDGNTEAFF; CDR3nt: TGTGCCAGCAGCTTAAACGACGGGAACACTGAAGCTTTCTTT
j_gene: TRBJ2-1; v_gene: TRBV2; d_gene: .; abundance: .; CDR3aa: CASSVARDYEQFF; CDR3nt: TGTGCCAGCAGTGTGGCACGGGACTATGAGCAGTTCTTC
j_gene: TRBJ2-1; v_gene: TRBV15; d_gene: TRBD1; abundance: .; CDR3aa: CATSGTGTGGNEQFF; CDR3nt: TGTGCCACCAGCGGTACAGGGACAGGCGGCAATGAGCAGTTCTTC
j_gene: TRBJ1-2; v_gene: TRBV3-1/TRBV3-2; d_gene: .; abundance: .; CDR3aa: CASSQELRVTF; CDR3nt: TGTGCCAGCAGCCAAGAGTTGAGGGTCACCTTC
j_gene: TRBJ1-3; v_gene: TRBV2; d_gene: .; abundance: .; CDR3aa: CASRQGLGNTIYF; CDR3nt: TGTGCCAGCAGACAGGGCCTCGGAAACACCATATATTTT
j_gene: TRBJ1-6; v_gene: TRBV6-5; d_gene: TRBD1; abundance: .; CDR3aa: CASSYSKQGYSPLHF; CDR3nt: TGTGCCAGCAGTTACTCAAAACAGGGGTACTCACCCCTCCACTTT
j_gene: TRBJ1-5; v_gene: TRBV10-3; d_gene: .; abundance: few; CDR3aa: CAISESMWGLNQPQHF; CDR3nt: TGTGCCATCAGTGAGTCGATGTGGGGATTGAATCAGCCCCAGCATTTT
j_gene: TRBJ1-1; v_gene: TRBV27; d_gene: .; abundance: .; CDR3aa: CASSLPSGTLMNTEAFF; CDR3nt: TGTGCCAGCAGTCTCCCCTCCGGGACACTAATGAACACTGAAGCTTTCTTT
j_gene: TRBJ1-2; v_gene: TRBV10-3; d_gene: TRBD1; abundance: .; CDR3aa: CAISESDRKKENYGYTF; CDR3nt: TGTGCCATCAGTGAGTCGGACAGGAAGAAAGAGAACTATGGCTACACCTTC
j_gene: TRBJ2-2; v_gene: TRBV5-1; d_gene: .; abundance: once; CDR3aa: CASRGGNTGELFF; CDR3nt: TGCGCCAGCAGGGGCGGGAACACCGGGGAGCTGTTTTTT
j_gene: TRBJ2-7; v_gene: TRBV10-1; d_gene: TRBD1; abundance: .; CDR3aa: CASGRDSSYEQYF; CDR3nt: TGCGCCAGCGGCCGGGACAGCTCCTACGAGCAGTACTTC
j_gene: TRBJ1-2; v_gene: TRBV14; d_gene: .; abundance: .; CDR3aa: CASSQTIAHGYTF; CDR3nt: TGTGCCAGCAGCCAAACAATTGCCCATGGCTACACCTTC
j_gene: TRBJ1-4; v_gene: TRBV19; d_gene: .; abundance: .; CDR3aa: CASQVALEEKLFF; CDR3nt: TGTGCCAGTCAGGTAGCCCTCGAGGAAAAACTGTTTTTT
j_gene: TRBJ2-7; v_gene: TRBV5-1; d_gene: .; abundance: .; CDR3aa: CASSAEDSTYEQYF; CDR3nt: TGCGCCAGCAGCGCGGAGGACTCTACCTACGAGCAGTACTTC
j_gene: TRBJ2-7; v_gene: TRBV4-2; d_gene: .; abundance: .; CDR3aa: CASSQGGINEQYF; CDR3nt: TGTGCCAGCAGCCAAGGGGGAATTAACGAGCAGTACTTC